The text below deals with one T cell receptor (beta chain). Its antigen is still unknown. Per-base quality was not reported, and no clone a single base away is much larger than it. The immunoSEQ Assay, a bias-controlled multiplex PCR, was used to amplify TCRbeta CDR3 regions from genomic DNA. Regarding the original processing steps: Nucleated cell counts per sample were estimated from amplification of reference gene primers within the assay. To quantify the absolute abundance of each unique TCRbeta CDR3 rearrangement, sequence reads were collapsed and filtered. For each sample, productive Simpson clonality was calculated by taking the square root of Simpson's diversity index across productive rearrangements. TCRdb obtained this table from immuneACCESS and retained in-frame rearrangements with V and J assigned. These tables miss some clones; where compared with another copy, unresolved V genes account for less than half of the shortfall, and the remainder is unexplained. That table furnishes V, J and clone size, whereas the DNA furnished D and trimming. In all, the sample holds approximately 230,000 clones, and roughly 87% of those were seen once. The top ten constitute about 6% of the sample.

For CDR1 and CDR2, the germline V gene (reference sequence) lists SEHNR and FQNEAQ. Germline trimming: 5 bases from V, 1 base from J; junction bases outside gene matches: 7. From the cysteine up to the phenylalanine, the CDR3 has a length of 16 residues. Only the CDR3 portion is preserved as DNA: 48 bases, with reading frame beginning at the first base. Participants in the prospective study were enrolled through a virtual design, were aged about 18 to 100 years, and lived in 24 United States geographic areas. In the prospective study, participants were assigned to cohorts based on the clinical history participants reported in a screening survey and a study questionnaire. Mobile phlebotomists in the prospective study collected whole blood, serum and a nasopharyngeal or oropharyngeal swab from every participant. Prospective study participants could optionally give additional blood draws and questionnaires over an approximately two-month period. Blood samples from the prospective study were shipped frozen or at room temperature prior to DNA extraction.

This entry belongs to a study of blood T cell repertoires in COVID-19 (dated by TCRdb to about 2020). As for the study more broadly: Samples covering the acute and convalescent phases of COVID-19 were provided by collaborators in the United States, Italy and Spain. The repertoires were released in a freely available public database meant as a resource for research on the immune response to SARS-CoV-2. The material from the prospective study consisted of cDNA or gDNA derived from T cells, B-cell-depleted T cells, or PBMCs. A de-identified subject ID, COVID-19 status, age in years and sex were almost always included in the sample metadata. The dataset comprised deeply sampled blood TCRbeta repertoires from subjects exposed to, actively infected with, or recovered from COVID-19. HLA class I and class II types, where available, came from metadata supplied by the sample provider rather than from assay-based typing. Samples came from the ongoing ImmuneRACE study (first 160 participants) plus 1,254 subjects from 6 global collaborators.

The full study reports these points: How much clinical and demographic metadata was included differed by source and by participant, and the metadata was provided uncurated.

The V and J genes are TRBV7-9 and TRBJ1-5, with TRBD1 identical over 8 junction bases. Sample: PBMCs or T cells enriched from blood (not recorded which). The source is a woman younger than 45 with acute COVID-19. The DNA is TGTGCCAGCAGCCAAACGACAGGGGCCAGCAATCAGCCCCAGCATTTT. Translation gives CASSQTTGASNQPQHF. The entire variable domain, with the stretches around the CDR3 drawn from the reference TRBV7-9 and TRBJ1-5 proteins, is DTGVSQNPRHKITKRGQNVTFRCDPISEHNRLYWYRQTLGQGPEFLTYFQNEAQLEKSRLLSDRFSAERPKGSFSTLEIQRTEQGDSAMYLCASSQTTGASNQPQHFGDGTRLSIL.